This note documents a single TCR beta chain sequence. This clonotype came up a few times. What antigen it recognizes has not been identified. The record has no base qualities; no much larger clone is one base away. The receptor library was made with 5' RACE. The instrument was an Illumina HiSeq 2000. Template switching added a universal primer binding site, and the final cDNA carried a unique molecular identifier that allowed TCR cDNA molecules to be counted accurately. First-strand cDNA for TCR alpha and beta chains was synthesized from specific primers in the conserved constant-segment region. To control for contamination, every cDNA library was double barcoded, receiving both a SMART-Mk sample barcode and Illumina barcodes. TruSeq adapter sequences and Illumina sample barcodes were added in two successive PCR steps. The Illumina HiSeq platform was used with custom primers to sequence TCR alpha and beta cDNA libraries. As for the original processing: Unique molecular identifiers were extracted from raw reads with MiGEC, and CDR3 positions were determined with MiXCR. Recombination models were inferred per individual with the repgenHMM and IGoR tools using an EM algorithm. Shared clonotypes were analyzed with the tcR package in R, and sharing was normalized by the product of cloneset sizes. To study raw recombination free of thymic and clonal selection effects, out-of-frame nonproductive sequences were analyzed. In TCRdb, the public reads were trimmed at Q25 with fastp and aligned with MiXCR, with productive beta chains retained. All rows with the same CDR3 protein become a single entry with the most common DNA and genes. These V and J calls originate from TCRdb's pipeline instead of the authors' own analysis. The sample data list hundreds of thousands of distinct CDR3 sequences, and more than 9% of these were observed just once. Around 1.6% of the sample comes from the top ten.

The data derive from a study of identical twins (TCRdb year 2016). Background for the entire study: To test whether fetal clonotypes persist, this study deep-sequenced TCR alpha and beta repertoires from monozygotic twins, from unrelated adults of various ages, and from cord blood. To rule out contamination, the twin experiments were replicated at different times with different library preparation protocols. The investigation overall reported the following: Out-of-frame TCR alpha sequences shared between twins showed an excess of low generation-probability sequences compared with coincidental sharing between unrelated individuals. Abundant cord blood beta clonotypes carried fewer insertions; young adult naive repertoires showed a weaker similar trend, while memory repertoires showed none. In monozygotic twins, out-of-frame TCR alpha sharing was systematically underestimated by recombination models, although the models agreed with sharing between unrelated individuals. Because the same donors could not be followed over many years, the conclusions depended on cross-sectional statistical analysis. Zero-insertion analyses could be partly confounded by invariant T cells such as MAIT and iNKT, though diverse VJ usage argued against such confounding for most clonotypes. Excess twin sharing in beta out-of-frame sequences was weaker because fewer shared sequences lowered the signal-to-noise ratio.

Every donor in the study was a healthy Caucasian. Three pairs of female monozygotic twins, all aged roughly 18 to 30 years, made up the twin cohort. Peripheral blood mononuclear cells were the source from which RNA for the TCR libraries was isolated. According to the germline V gene, CDR1 reads ENHRY and CDR2 reads SYGVKD. Reading from cysteine to phenylalanine, the CDR3 counts 13 amino acids. The CDR3 DNA has 39 bases and is translated from base 1. Germline trimming amounts to 10 bases on V and 3 bases on J, with 5 as the count of junction bases outside the gene matches. These data also formed part of another study, on yellow fever vaccine responses in identical twins. The other study reports the following: According to the authors, the vaccine-induced T cell response in identical twins seemed to be partly convergent and partly specific to each individual. In the study, vaccine-responding T cell clones were precisely tracked in identical twins.

The rearranged segments are TRBV10-3 and TRBJ2-2; TRBD1 matches 7 bases in the middle. This clonotype originated in a woman aged 18-35 years in good health. Sequenced material: PBMCs. The DNA is TGTGCCACCCAACAGGGGTACACCGGGGAGCTGTTTTTT. Translated, this is CATQQGYTGELFF.